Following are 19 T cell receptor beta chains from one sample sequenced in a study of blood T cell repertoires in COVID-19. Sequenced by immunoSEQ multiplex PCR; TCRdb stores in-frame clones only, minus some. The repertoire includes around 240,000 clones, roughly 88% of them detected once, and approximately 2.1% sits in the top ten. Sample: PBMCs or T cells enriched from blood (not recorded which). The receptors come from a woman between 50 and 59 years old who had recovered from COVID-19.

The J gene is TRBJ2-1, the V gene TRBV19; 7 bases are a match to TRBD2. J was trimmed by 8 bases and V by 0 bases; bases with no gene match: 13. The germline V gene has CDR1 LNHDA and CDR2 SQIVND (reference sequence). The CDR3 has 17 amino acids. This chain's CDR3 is CASSIDRSTSSGDEQFF. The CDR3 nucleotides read TGTGCCAGTAGTATAGATCGGAGTACCTCTAGCGGCGATGAGCAGTTCTTC.

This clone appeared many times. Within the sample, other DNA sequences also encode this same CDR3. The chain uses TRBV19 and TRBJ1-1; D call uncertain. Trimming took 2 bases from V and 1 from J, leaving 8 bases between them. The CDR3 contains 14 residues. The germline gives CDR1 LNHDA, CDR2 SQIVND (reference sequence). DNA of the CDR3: TGTGCCAGTAGTATACCAGCGGAGAACACTGAAGCTTTCTTT. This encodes CASSIPAENTEAFF.

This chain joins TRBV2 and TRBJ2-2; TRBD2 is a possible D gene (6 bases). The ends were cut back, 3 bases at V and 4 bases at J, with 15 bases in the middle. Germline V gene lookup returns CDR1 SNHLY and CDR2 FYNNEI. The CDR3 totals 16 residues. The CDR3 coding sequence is TGTGCCAGCAGTGACGGGACTGTTGGGGGCACCGGGGAGCTGTTTTTT. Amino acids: CASSDGTVGGTGELFF.

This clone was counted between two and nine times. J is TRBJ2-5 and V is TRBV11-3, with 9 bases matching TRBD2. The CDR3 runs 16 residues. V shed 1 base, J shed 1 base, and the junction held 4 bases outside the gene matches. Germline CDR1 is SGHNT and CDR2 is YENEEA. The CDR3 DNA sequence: TGTGCCAGCAGCTTAGGGGGTAGCGGGGGCCAAGAGACCCAGTACTTC. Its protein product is CASSLGGSGGQETQYF.

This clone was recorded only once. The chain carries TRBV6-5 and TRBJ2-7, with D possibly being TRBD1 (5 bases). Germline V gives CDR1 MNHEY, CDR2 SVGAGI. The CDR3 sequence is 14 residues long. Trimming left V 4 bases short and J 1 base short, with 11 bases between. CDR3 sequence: CASSFTGQSYEQYF. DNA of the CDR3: TGTGCCAGCAGTTTCACTGGACAATCCTACGAGCAGTACTTC.

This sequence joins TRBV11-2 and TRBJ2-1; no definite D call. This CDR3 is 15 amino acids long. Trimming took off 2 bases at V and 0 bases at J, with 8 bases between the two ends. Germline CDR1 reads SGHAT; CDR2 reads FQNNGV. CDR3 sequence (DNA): TGTGCCAGCAGCTTACTCGACTTCTCCTACAATGAGCAGTTCTTC. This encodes CASSLLDFSYNEQFF.

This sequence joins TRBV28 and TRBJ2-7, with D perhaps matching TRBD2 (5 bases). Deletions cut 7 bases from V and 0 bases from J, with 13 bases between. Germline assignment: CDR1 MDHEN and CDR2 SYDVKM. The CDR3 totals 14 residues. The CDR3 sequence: CASTVADFSYEQYF. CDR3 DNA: TGTGCCAGCACCGTCGCGGACTTCTCCTACGAGCAGTACTTC.

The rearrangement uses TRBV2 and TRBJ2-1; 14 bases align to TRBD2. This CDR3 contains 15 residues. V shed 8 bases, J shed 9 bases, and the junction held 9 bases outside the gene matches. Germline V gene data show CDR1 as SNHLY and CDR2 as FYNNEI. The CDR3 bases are TGTGCCAGCGGTGCTCCGGGACTAGCGGGAGCTGAGCAGTTCTTC. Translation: CASGAPGLAGAEQFF.

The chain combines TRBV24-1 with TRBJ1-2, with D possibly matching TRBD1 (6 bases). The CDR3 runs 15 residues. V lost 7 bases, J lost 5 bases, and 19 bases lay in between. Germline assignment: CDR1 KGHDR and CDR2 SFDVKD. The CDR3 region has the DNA TGTGCCACCAGCGCACCAACCGGGACATCTTATGGCTACACCTTC. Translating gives CATSAPTGTSYGYTF.

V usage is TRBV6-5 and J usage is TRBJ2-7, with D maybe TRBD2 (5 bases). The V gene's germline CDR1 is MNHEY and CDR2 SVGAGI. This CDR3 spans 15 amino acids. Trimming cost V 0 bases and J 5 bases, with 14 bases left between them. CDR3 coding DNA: TGTGCCAGCAGTTACTCCGGGAAGGGAGCCGACGAGCAGTACTTC. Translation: CASSYSGKGADEQYF.

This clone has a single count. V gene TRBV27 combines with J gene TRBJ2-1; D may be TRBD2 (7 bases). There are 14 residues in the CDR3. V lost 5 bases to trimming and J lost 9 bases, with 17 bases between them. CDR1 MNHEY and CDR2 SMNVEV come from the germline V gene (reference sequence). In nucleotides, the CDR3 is TGTGCCAGCAGTCAGACTAGAGGGGGGGGTGAGCAGTTCTTC. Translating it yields CASSQTRGGGEQFF.

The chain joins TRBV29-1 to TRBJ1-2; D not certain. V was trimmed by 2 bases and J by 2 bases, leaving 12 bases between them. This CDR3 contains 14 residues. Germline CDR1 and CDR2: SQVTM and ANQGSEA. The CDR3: CSVELGNSNYGYTF. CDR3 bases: TGCAGCGTTGAACTGGGCAACTCGAACTATGGCTACACCTTC.

The CDR3 spells CASSRLKTGNYGYTF. The CDR3 DNA reads as TGTGCCAGCAGCAGATTGAAGACAGGGAACTATGGCTACACCTTC. This chain links TRBV27 with TRBJ1-2, with TRBD1 matching 7 bases. The CDR3 has 15 amino acids. V gave up 6 bases and J gave up 2 bases; unmatched junction bases: 9. Germline CDR1 is MNHEY and CDR2 is SMNVEV (reference sequence).

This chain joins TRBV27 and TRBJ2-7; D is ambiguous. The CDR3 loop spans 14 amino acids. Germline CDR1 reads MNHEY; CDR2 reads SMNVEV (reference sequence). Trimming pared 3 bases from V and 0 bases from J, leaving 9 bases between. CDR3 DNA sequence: TGTGCCAGCAGTTTCAGACTGGGCTCCTACGAGCAGTACTTC. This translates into CASSFRLGSYEQYF.

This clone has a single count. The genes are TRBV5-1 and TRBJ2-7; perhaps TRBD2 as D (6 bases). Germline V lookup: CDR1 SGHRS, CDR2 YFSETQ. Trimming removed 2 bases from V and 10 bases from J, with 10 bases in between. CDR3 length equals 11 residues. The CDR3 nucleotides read TGCGCCAGCAGCTTTGGCGGACTACAGTACTTC. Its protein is CASSFGGLQYF.

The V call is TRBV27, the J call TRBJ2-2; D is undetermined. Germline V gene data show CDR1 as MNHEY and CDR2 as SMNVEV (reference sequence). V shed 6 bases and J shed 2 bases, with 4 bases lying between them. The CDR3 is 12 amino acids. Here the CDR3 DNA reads TGTGCCAGCAGCAGAAACACCGGGGAGCTGTTTTTT. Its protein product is CASSRNTGELFF.

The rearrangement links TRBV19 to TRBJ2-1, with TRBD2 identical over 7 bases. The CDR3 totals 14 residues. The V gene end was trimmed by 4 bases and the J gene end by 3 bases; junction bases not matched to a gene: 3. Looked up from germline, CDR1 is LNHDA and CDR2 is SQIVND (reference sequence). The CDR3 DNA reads TGTGCCAGTAGTAGACTAGCAAACTACAATGAGCAGTTCTTC. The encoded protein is CASSRLANYNEQFF.

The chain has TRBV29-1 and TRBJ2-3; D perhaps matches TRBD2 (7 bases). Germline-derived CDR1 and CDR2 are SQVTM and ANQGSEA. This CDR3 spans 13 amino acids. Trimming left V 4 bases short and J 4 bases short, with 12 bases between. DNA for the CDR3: TGCAGCGTTGTAGGGGGGGCTTCAGATACGCAGTATTTT. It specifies CSVVGGASDTQYF.

The CDR3 region has the DNA TGTGCCAGTAGTATAGGGAGGGCCTGGGAGACCCAGTACTTC. Protein product: CASSIGRAWETQYF. The rearrangement links TRBV19 to TRBJ2-5, with a possible D match to TRBD2 (6 bases). Germline V lookup: CDR1 LNHDA, CDR2 SQIVND (reference sequence). V dropped 1 base and J dropped 5 bases, with 11 bases sitting between them. This CDR3 is 14 amino acids long. The whole variable domain, remainder taken from reference TRBV19 and TRBJ2-5, is DGGITQSPKYLFRKEGQNVTLSCEQNLNHDAMYWYRQDPGQGLRLIYYSQIVNDFQKGDIAEGYSVSREKKESFPLTVTSAQKNPTAFYLCASSIGRAWETQYFGPGTRLLVL.